The 10 T cell receptor beta chains below all came from one sample that was sequenced in a study of spatial heterogeneity in lung cancer. The time point: blood at routine non-recurrence follow-up after resection. Unsorted whole RNA of tumor, nontumor lung or frozen PBMC was sequenced. TCRdb itself ran the 5' RACE reads through MiXCR, one entry per CDR3 protein. This table has under 150,000 distinct CDR3 sequences, 9% to 15% appearing once. Sequenced material: PBMCs, taken at follow-up. These receptors all stem from a male donor with early-stage non-small cell lung cancer.

This clonotype came up many times. The genes are TRBV20-1 and TRBJ1-1; TRBD1 is a possible D gene (5 bases). The CDR3 covers 13 residues. Germline-derived CDR1 and CDR2 are DFQATT and SNEGSKA (reference sequence). V lost 6 bases, J lost 4 bases, and 15 bases lay in between. The CDR3 is CSAGTPSSTEAFF. CDR3 DNA sequence: TGCAGTGCGGGGACTCCCTCAAGCACTGAAGCTTTCTTT.

This clonotype was counted only a few times. V usage is TRBV2 and J usage is TRBJ2-7, with a tentative D call TRBD2 (6 bases). Germline CDR1 is SNHLY and CDR2 is FYNNEI. V was trimmed by 10 bases and J by 2 bases, leaving 15 bases between them. The CDR3 runs 13 residues. The CDR3 DNA is TGTGCCACACAAAGGACTAATCCCTACGAGCAGTACTTC. This sequence encodes CATQRTNPYEQYF.

This clonotype was seen many times. This rearrangement joins TRBV5-4 to TRBJ1-1; D might be TRBD1 (6 bases). The CDR3 contains 12 residues. Per germline, CDR1 SGHNT and CDR2 YYREEE (reference sequence). V shed 0 bases and J shed 8 bases, with 8 bases lying between them. CDR3: CASSLDGTEAFF. The CDR3 nucleotides are TGTGCCAGCAGCTTGGACGGGACAGAAGCTTTCTTT.

The sample holds many counts of this clonotype. This chain joins TRBV11-2 and TRBJ2-7, with no clear D. Germline CDR1 SGHAT, CDR2 FQNNGV. The CDR3 is made up of 15 amino acids. The V gene lost 5 bases and the J gene lost 2 bases, with 16 bases spanning the gap. DNA of the CDR3: TGTGCCAGCAGCCCTGGAGTGGGAAATGCCTACGAGCAGTACTTC. It encodes CASSPGVGNAYEQYF.

This clonotype has only a few counts. J is TRBJ2-2 and V is TRBV5-4; perhaps D is TRBD1 or TRBD2 (5 bases each). Between the trimmed V and J ends, which lost 2 bases and 0 bases, there was a span of 11 bases. Per germline, CDR1 SGHNT and CDR2 YYREEE (reference sequence). CDR3 size: 16 residues. As DNA, the CDR3 is TGTGCCAGCAGCTTCTCGGGGCGTACGAACACCGGGGAGCTGTTTTTT. The encoded protein is CASSFSGRTNTGELFF.

The chain combines TRBV10-3 with TRBJ1-2; D remains ambiguous. Germline V lookup: CDR1 ENHRY, CDR2 SYGVKD. The CDR3 contains 13 residues. The V gene lost 0 bases and the J gene lost 4 bases, with 6 bases spanning the gap. CDR3 DNA: TGTGCCATCAGTGAGTCCGGGCCCTATGGCTACACCTTC. Its translation is CAISESGPYGYTF.

This clonotype was found a few times. The genes are TRBV13 and TRBJ2-7, with D unresolved. The V and J ends lost 5 bases and 0 bases respectively, with 14 bases between them. Germline V lookup: CDR1 PRHDT, CDR2 FYEKMQ (reference sequence). This CDR3 is 15 amino acids long. For the CDR3, the DNA is TGTGCCAGCAGCCCTCGCCCGGAATTCTCCTACGAGCAGTACTTC. As protein: CASSPRPEFSYEQYF.

This clonotype was counted many times. This chain uses TRBV3-1 with TRBJ2-7; D call uncertain. The CDR3 length is 13 residues. V was cut by 6 bases and J by 6 bases, with 15 bases left in between. Germline V gene sequence: CDR1 LGHDT, CDR2 YNNKEL (reference sequence). The CDR3 bases are TGTGCCAGCAGTCCCGGTTCGTGGGGCGAGCAGTACTTC. As protein: CASSPGSWGEQYF.

This clonotype was seen a few times. This rearrangement joins TRBV24-1 to TRBJ2-1; D assignment may be TRBD1 or TRBD2 (5 bases each). This CDR3 has 16 amino acids. Germline assignment: CDR1 KGHDR and CDR2 SFDVKD. Trimming took 2 bases from V and 4 from J, leaving 14 bases between them. CDR3 coding DNA: TGTGCCACCAGTGATTGGGGCTGGGGGTCGTACAATGAGCAGTTCTTC. Translating it yields CATSDWGWGSYNEQFF.

This clonotype showed up just a few times. The rearrangement joins TRBV5-1 to TRBJ1-2; TRBD1 might be the D (5 bases). Trimming left V 5 bases short and J 2 bases short, with 10 bases between. This CDR3 is 13 amino acids long. The V gene's germline CDR1 is SGHRS and CDR2 YFSETQ. The CDR3 spells CASSNRDNYGYTF. The CDR3 nucleotides are TGCGCCAGCAGTAACCGGGACAACTATGGCTACACCTTC.